This TCR beta chain is from a study of cytomegalovirus exposure and HLA in healthy donors. The CDR3 consists of 15 residues. Germline V CDR1 and CDR2: SGHRS, YFSETQ. V gave up 0 bases and J gave up 4 bases, with 14 bases separating them. Primers: 60 Vbeta forward and 13 Jbeta reverse. Clones were sequenced by immunoSEQ multiplex PCR, and TCRdb holds only the in-frame ones, with some missing. The data hold 150,000 to 250,000 clones, with roughly four fifths observed a single time. This chain joins TRBV5-1 and TRBJ2-7; D perhaps matches TRBD2 (6 bases). The source material was PBMCs. This TCR came from a woman aged 50 to 60 in good health and CMV-seropositive. For the CDR3, the DNA is TGCGCCAGCAGCTTGGAGGAGGGTACTGGGTACGAGCAGTACTTC. Amino acid sequence: CASSLEEGTGYEQYF.